The rows below give T cell receptor beta chains drawn from one sample of a study of T cell responses to AZD1222 COVID-19 vaccine. Measured with immunoSEQ multiplex PCR; TCRdb has only the in-frame clones, and not every one. The sample consists of 100,000 to 150,000 clones, around 92% of them appearing once. Sequences were derived from peripheral blood, sampled on day 0 of AZD1222 vaccination. These receptors were taken from an adult in good health. CDR3s include the opening cysteine and the closing phenylalanine or tryptophan. The D gene is left open where the match is weak. Clone sizes are given selectively: once, few, many, or a class where the clone is expanded.

V gene	D gene	J gene	clone size	CDR3 DNA	CDR3 protein
TRBV28	-	TRBJ2-7	-	TGTGCCAGCAGCAATCGACTCGGGGTTCCCTACGAGCAGTACTTC	CASSNRLGVPYEQYF
TRBV5-4	TRBD1	TRBJ1-2	-	TGTGCCAGCAGCTTGACATCGGGGACAGGGAACTATGGCTACACCTTC	CASSLTSGTGNYGYTF
TRBV5-1	-	TRBJ1-1	-	TGCGCCAGCAGCCGATATGGGGACACTGAAGCTTTCTTT	CASSRYGDTEAFF
TRBV18	TRBD2	TRBJ2-1	-	TGTGCCAGCTCACCGGACTTAGCGGGCCGACCCCGAAATGAGCAGTTCTTC	CASSPDLAGRPRNEQFF
TRBV7-2	TRBD1	TRBJ1-1	-	TGTGCCAGCAGCTTCAGGGGGGAGGACGTAGCTTTCTTT	CASSFRGEDVAFF
TRBV5-1	-	TRBJ1-1	-	TGCGCCAGCAGCTTGGCCCTGGGGGCGCACACTGAAGCTTTCTTT	CASSLALGAHTEAFF
TRBV6-5	TRBD2	TRBJ2-4	-	TGTGCCAGCGGGAGACTAGCGAGGGGCTGGGACATTCAGTACTTC	CASGRLARGWDIQYF
TRBV3-1/TRBV3-2	-	TRBJ2-3	once	TGTGCCAGCAGCAAGACCCTCCGGGGCACAGATACGCAGTATTTT	CASSKTLRGTDTQYF
TRBV12-5	-	TRBJ2-7	few	TGTGCTAGTGGTCTACCCGGGACTTCAACCTACGAGCAGTACTTC	CASGLPGTSTYEQYF
TRBV6-5	TRBD1	TRBJ1-4	-	TGTGCCAGCAGCAGCCGGGACAGGGGAGGGGAAAAACTGTTTTTT	CASSSRDRGGEKLFF
TRBV24-1	-	TRBJ2-1	-	TGTGCCACCAGTGTCTTTGGGGGGGCGCGCAATGAGCAGTTCTTC	CATSVFGGARNEQFF
TRBV11-2	TRBD1	TRBJ2-7	-	TGTGCCAGCAGCTTCGACAGGGTAAATAGGTACGAGCAGTACTTC	CASSFDRVNRYEQYF
TRBV28	TRBD1	TRBJ1-3	few	TGTGCCAGCAGTCTATCCGGCTACAGGGGAGACGTTGGAAACACCATATATTTT	CASSLSGYRGDVGNTIYF
TRBV2	-	TRBJ2-7	-	TGTGCCAGTGGGAGGGGGGACTACGAGCAGTACTTC	CASGRGDYEQYF
TRBV5-6	-	TRBJ2-3	-	TGTGCCAGCAGCTTGTCCGTTCCGGACGGCGTTTATCGGACAGATACGCAGTATTTT	CASSLSVPDGVYRTDTQYF
TRBV23-1	-	TRBJ2-2	-	TGCGCCAGCAGTCAAAACGGCGGGACCCTCAATTCCCGCGGGGAGCTGTTTTTT	CASSQNGGTLNSRGELFF
TRBV7-9	TRBD1	TRBJ1-1	-	TGTGCCAGCAGTCAACCGGGACAGGGGGCCACTGAAGCTTTCTTT	CASSQPGQGATEAFF
TRBV4-1	-	TRBJ2-5	-	TGCGCCAGCAGCCAAAGAGGCGACCAAGAGACCCAGTACTTC	CASSQRGDQETQYF
TRBV4-1	-	TRBJ2-1	-	TGCGCCAGCAGCCAAGAGCATCGAAACAATGAGCAGTTCTTC	CASSQEHRNNEQFF
TRBV7-8	-	TRBJ1-4	-	TGTGCCAGCAGCTTGCGAGGGTTTAATGAAAAACTGTTTTTT	CASSLRGFNEKLFF
TRBV4-1	-	TRBJ2-1	-	TGCGCCAGCAGCCAAGGAATAAGGGGTTACAATGAGCAGTTCTTC	CASSQGIRGYNEQFF
TRBV30	-	TRBJ2-2	-	TGTGCCTGGAGTGGGCTGGGAGGCGTAAACACCGGGGAGCTGTTTTTT	CAWSGLGGVNTGELFF
TRBV11-2	-	TRBJ2-1	-	TGTGCCAGCAGCACGGCCCTAGGACTTCGCTCCTACAATGAGCAGTTCTTC	CASSTALGLRSYNEQFF
TRBV15	TRBD1	TRBJ1-2	few	TGTGCCACCAGCAGCCCATCCACAGGGGGCGCGGGTGGCTACACCTTC	CATSSPSTGGAGGYTF
TRBV5-1	TRBD1	TRBJ2-3	once	TGCGCCAGCAGCTCGCGCGGGACAGGTAGCACAGATACGCAGTATTTT	CASSSRGTGSTDTQYF
TRBV19	TRBD1	TRBJ1-1	-	TGTGCCAGTAGTCGTGGACAGGAGAACACTGAAGCTTTCTTT	CASSRGQENTEAFF
TRBV2	-	TRBJ1-1	-	TGTGCCAGCAGTGATGAGAACACTGAAGCTTTCTTT	CASSDENTEAFF
TRBV11-2	TRBD2	TRBJ2-7	once	TGTGCCAGCAGCCCGATGACTAGCGGGAGAGGGTCCTACGAGCAGTACTTC	CASSPMTSGRGSYEQYF
TRBV7-9	-	TRBJ2-7	-	TGTGCCAGCAGCTTAGAGCCTGGGGCGGTCGAGCAGTACTTC	CASSLEPGAVEQYF
TRBV5-8	TRBD2	TRBJ2-7	-	TGTGCCAGCAGCTTCGTTACTAGCGACGAGCAGTACTTC	CASSFVTSDEQYF
TRBV13	TRBD2	TRBJ2-3	-	TGTGCCAGCAGCTTACAGACTAGCCACAACACAGATACGCAGTATTTT	CASSLQTSHNTDTQYF
TRBV6-5	TRBD1	TRBJ1-1	few	TGTGCCAGCATCGCTCGGACAGGGAACACTGAAGCTTTCTTT	CASIARTGNTEAFF
TRBV21-1	-	TRBJ2-5	-	TGTGCCAGCAGCAAAGAAGGAAGGCTAGCGGGGGGAGAGACCCAGTACTTC	CASSKEGRLAGGETQYF
TRBV7-9	-	TRBJ1-1	-	TGTGCCAGCAGCTTCCAGGGGCAGGGCCCTGAAGCTTTCTTT	CASSFQGQGPEAFF
TRBV7-2	-	TRBJ2-2	-	TGTGCCAGCAGCTTCTGGCAGAACACCGGGGAGCTGTTTTTT	CASSFWQNTGELFF
TRBV6-5	-	TRBJ1-5	-	TGTGCCAGCAGGAGACAGGTAAATCAGCCCCAGCATTTT	CASRRQVNQPQHF
TRBV29-1	-	TRBJ2-7	-	TGCAGCGTTGGGGTGGGTAGAGGGGTGTACGAGCAGTACTTC	CSVGVGRGVYEQYF
TRBV4-1	TRBD1	TRBJ2-7	-	TGCGCCAGCAGCCGCGGACAGGGGCCCTGGGAGCAGTACTTC	CASSRGQGPWEQYF
TRBV6-1	TRBD2	TRBJ2-2	-	TGTGCCAGCAGTGGAGGGAGCGGGAGAGTCTCGACCGGGGAGCTGTTTTTT	CASSGGSGRVSTGELFF
TRBV10-3	TRBD1	TRBJ1-4	-	TGTGCCATCAGTGAAAGCACAGGGGTGGGTGAAAAACTGTTTTTT	CAISESTGVGEKLFF
TRBV11-3	-	TRBJ2-2	-	TGTGCCAGCAGCTTAGACCCAGTCACAGGGAACACCGGGGAGCTGTTTTTT	CASSLDPVTGNTGELFF
TRBV10-1	-	TRBJ1-1	-	TGCGCCAGCCAAGGGGAGAACACTGAAGCTTTCTTT	CASQGENTEAFF